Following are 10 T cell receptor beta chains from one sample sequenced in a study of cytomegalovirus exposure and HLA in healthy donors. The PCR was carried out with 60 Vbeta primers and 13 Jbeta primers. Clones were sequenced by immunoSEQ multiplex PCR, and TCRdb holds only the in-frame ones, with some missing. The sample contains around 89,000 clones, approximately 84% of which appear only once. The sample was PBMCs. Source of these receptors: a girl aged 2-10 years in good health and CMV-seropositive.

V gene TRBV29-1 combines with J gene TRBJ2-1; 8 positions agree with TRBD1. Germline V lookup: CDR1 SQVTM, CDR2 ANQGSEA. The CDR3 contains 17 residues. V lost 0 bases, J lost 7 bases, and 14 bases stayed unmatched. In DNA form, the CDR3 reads TGCAGCGTTGAAGATCAGACATCCAGGGGGCGCGGAAATGAGCAGTTCTTC. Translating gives CSVEDQTSRGRGNEQFF.

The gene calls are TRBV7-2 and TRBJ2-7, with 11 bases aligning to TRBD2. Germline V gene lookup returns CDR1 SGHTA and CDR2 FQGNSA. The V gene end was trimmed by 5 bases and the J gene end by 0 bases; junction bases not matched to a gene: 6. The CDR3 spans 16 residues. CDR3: CASSNPSGRISYEQYF. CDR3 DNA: TGTGCCAGCAGCAACCCTAGCGGGAGGATCTCCTACGAGCAGTACTTC.

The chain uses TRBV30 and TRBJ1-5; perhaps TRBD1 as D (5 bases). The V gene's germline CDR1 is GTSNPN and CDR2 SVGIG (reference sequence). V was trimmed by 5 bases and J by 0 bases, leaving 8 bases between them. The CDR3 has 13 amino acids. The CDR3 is CAWSGDSNQPQHF. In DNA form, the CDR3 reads TGTGCCTGGTCGGGGGATAGCAATCAGCCCCAGCATTTT.

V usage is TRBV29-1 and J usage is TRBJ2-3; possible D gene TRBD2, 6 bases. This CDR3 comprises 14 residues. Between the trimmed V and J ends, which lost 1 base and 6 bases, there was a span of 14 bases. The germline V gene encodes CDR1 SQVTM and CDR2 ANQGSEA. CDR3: CSVEGGGKEDTQYF. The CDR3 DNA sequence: TGCAGCGTTGAAGGGGGCGGGAAGGAGGATACGCAGTATTTT.

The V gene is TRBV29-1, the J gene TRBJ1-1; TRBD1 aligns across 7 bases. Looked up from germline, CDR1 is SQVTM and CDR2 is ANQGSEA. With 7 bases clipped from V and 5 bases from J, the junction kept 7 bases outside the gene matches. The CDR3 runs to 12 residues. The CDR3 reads CSANRGETEAFF. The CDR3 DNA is TGCAGCGCCAACAGGGGTGAAACTGAAGCTTTCTTT. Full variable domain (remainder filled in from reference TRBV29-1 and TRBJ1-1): SAVISQKPSRDICQRGTSLTIQCQVDSQVTMMFWYRQQPGQSLTLIATANQGSEATYESGFVIDKFPISRPNLTFSTLTVSNMSPEDSSIYLCSANRGETEAFFGQGTRLTVV.

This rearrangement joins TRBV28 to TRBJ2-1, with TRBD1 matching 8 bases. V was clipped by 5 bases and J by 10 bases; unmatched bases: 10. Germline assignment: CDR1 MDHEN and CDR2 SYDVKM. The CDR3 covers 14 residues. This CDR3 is CASSPVPGTGEQFF. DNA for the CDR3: TGTGCCAGCAGTCCCGTTCCCGGGACAGGAGAGCAGTTCTTC.

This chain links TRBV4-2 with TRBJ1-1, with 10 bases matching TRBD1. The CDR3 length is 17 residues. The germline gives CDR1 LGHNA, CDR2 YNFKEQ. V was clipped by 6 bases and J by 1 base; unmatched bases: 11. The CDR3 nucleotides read TGTGCCAGCAGATACGAATACCGGGACAGGGGGAACACTGAAGCTTTCTTT. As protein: CASRYEYRDRGNTEAFF.

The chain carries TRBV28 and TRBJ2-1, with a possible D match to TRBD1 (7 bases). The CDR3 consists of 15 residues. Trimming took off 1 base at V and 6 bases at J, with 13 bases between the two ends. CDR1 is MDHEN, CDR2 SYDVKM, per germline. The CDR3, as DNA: TGTGCCAGCAGTTTATTGCAGGGGGAGGTCAATGAGCAGTTCTTC. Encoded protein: CASSLLQGEVNEQFF.

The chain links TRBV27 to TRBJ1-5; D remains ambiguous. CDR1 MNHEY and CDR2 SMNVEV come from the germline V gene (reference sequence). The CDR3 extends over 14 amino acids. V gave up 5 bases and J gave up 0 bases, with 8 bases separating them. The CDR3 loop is CASSPQDSNQPQHF. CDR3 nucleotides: TGTGCCAGCAGTCCCCAGGATAGCAATCAGCCCCAGCATTTT.

CDR3: CASRTGGVSSYEQYF. CDR3 nucleotide sequence: TGTGCCAGCCGAACAGGGGGTGTTAGCTCCTACGAGCAGTACTTC. This chain links TRBV6-5 with TRBJ2-7; 8 bases fit TRBD1. The trim removed 8 bases at V and 0 bases at J, leaving 9 bases unmatched. Germline CDR1 is MNHEY and CDR2 is SVGAGI. The CDR3 has 15 residues.